The 10 T cell receptor beta chains presented below share a single source sample, sequenced in a study of shared clonotypes between healthy human individuals. Assay used: immunoSEQ multiplex PCR; TCRdb lists only in-frame clones, some missing. The repertoire holds about 480,000 clones, with around 79% as singletons. The material sequenced was PBMCs. Receptors were obtained from a woman in her thirties or forties in good health. Some clones in this sample may be carry-over from other donors' samples.

The chain links TRBV5-6 to TRBJ2-2, with D perhaps matching TRBD1 (5 bases). Trimming left V 4 bases short and J 3 bases short, with 16 bases between. Germline-derived CDR1 and CDR2 are SGHDT and YYEEEE. This CDR3 spans 16 amino acids. DNA of the CDR3: TGTGCCAGCAGCCTACGACAGTTCGGCGACACCGGGGAGCTGTTTTTT. Its protein is CASSLRQFGDTGELFF.

This rearrangement joins TRBV19 to TRBJ2-3, with D possibly TRBD2 on 5 matching bases. V lost 7 bases and J lost 4, with 12 bases in between. CDR3 length equals 13 residues. Germline CDR1 reads LNHDA; CDR2 reads SQIVND (reference sequence). CDR3 loop: CASTGGGSDTQYF. For the CDR3, the DNA is TGTGCCAGTACAGGAGGTGGGTCAGATACGCAGTATTTT.

As concerns this clone: Other DNA variants within this sample encode the same CDR3. The chain carries TRBV7-2 and TRBJ2-7; 7 bases align to TRBD1. With V trimmed by 0 bases and J by 1 base, 3 bases remained unmatched. CDR1 is SGHTA, CDR2 FQGNSA, per germline. The CDR3 consists of 15 residues. CDR3 nucleotides: TGTGCCAGCAGCTTAGCAGGGGGCAAGTCCTACGAGCAGTACTTC. As protein: CASSLAGGKSYEQYF.

This clone has just a few counts. V is TRBV7-2 and J is TRBJ2-1; D perhaps matches TRBD2 (5 bases). Trimming took 1 base from V and 3 from J, leaving 13 bases between them. Germline CDR1 and CDR2: SGHTA and FQGNSA. The CDR3 consists of 16 residues. CDR3 bases: TGTGCCAGCAGCTTAGTGGTGGGGAGAGACTACAATGAGCAGTTCTTC. It codes for CASSLVVGRDYNEQFF.

This chain links TRBV15 with TRBJ2-7, with 7 positions matching TRBD1. Looked up from germline, CDR1 is LNHNV and CDR2 is YYDKDF (reference sequence). The CDR3 runs to 14 residues. V gave up 1 base and J gave up 2 bases; unmatched junction bases: 2. The CDR3 reads CATSRGGTAYEQYF. The CDR3 coding sequence is TGTGCCACCAGCAGAGGGGGGACAGCCTACGAGCAGTACTTC.

The rearrangement links TRBV15 to TRBJ2-7; 9 bases map to TRBD1. This CDR3 region has 15 residues. Per the germline V gene, CDR1 is LNHNV and CDR2 is YYDKDF (reference sequence). Trimming removed 0 bases from V and 4 bases from J; junction bases left unmatched: 4. The CDR3 nucleotides are TGTGCCACCAGCAGAGATGGGGGACAGGGTTACGAGCAGTACTTC. It translates to CATSRDGGQGYEQYF.

V usage is TRBV7-6 and J usage is TRBJ2-6; 9 bases agree with TRBD1. Trimming removed 5 bases from V and 0 bases from J; junction bases left unmatched: 11. The CDR3 has 19 residues. Per the germline V gene, CDR1 is SGHVS and CDR2 is FNYEAQ. CDR3 DNA sequence: TGTGCCAGCAGCCCCAATGGGGGACAGGGCATCTCTGGGGCCAACGTCCTGACTTTC. Protein sequence: CASSPNGGQGISGANVLTF.

This clone was seen only once. This chain joins TRBV28 and TRBJ1-6; D uncertain. Germline values: CDR1 MDHEN, CDR2 SYDVKM. Trimming removed 3 bases from V and 10 bases from J, with 4 bases in between. This CDR3 contains 11 residues. CDR3: CASSFKSPLHF. DNA for the CDR3: TGTGCCAGCAGTTTTAAGTCACCCCTCCACTTT. Full variable domain (missing parts from reference TRBV28 and TRBJ1-6): DVKVTQSSRYLVKRTGEKVFLECVQDMDHENMFWYRQDPGLGLRLIYFSYDVKMKEKGDIPEGYSVSREKKERFSLILESASTNQTSMYLCASSFKSPLHFGNGTRLTVT.

CDR3 sequence reads: CASSPVMLRGSPNEKLFF. CDR3 sequence (DNA): TGCGCCAGCAGCCCCGTTATGTTAAGGGGCAGCCCTAATGAAAAACTGTTTTTT. The chain employs TRBV5-1 and TRBJ1-4; D may be TRBD1 (5 bases). Germline V CDR1 and CDR2: SGHRS, YFSETQ. This CDR3 region has 18 residues. V was cut by 4 bases and J by 3 bases, with 22 bases left in between.

The chain combines TRBV30 with TRBJ2-5, with D possibly being TRBD1 (5 bases). The V gene lost 2 bases and the J gene lost 5 bases, with 15 bases spanning the gap. This CDR3 region has 14 residues. CDR1 and CDR2 from the germline V gene are GTSNPN and SVGIG (reference sequence). The CDR3: CAWSKGSGAETQYF. The DNA for the CDR3 is TGTGCCTGGAGTAAGGGGTCAGGTGCCGAGACCCAGTACTTC.